The clone carrying this T cell receptor beta chain turned up a few times. Other DNA sequences in this specimen translate into the identical CDR3. The sample is drawn from a study of CD8+ T cells in alopecia areata. Study as a whole: For the treated group, dosing was oral tofacitinib at 5 to 10 mg twice daily. Dosing with tofacitinib proceeded for 6 to 18 months, followed by 6 months off drug.

Per germline, CDR1 SGHDT and CDR2 YYEEEE. The V and J ends lost 0 bases and 10 bases, in that order; junction bases with no gene match: 4. The CDR3 runs 14 residues. Sequencing relied on a cDNA template that was reverse transcribed from extracted RNA. Sequencing was performed with immunoSEQ multiplex PCR; in TCRdb, only in-frame clones are kept and a portion is missing. The sample has roughly 59,000 clones, 45% to 50% seen once; the top ten hold roughly 17%. Alopecia areata patients gave lesional scalp punch biopsies and peripheral blood samples. CD4+ and CD8+ T cells were sorted from PBMCs. The V gene is TRBV5-6, the J gene TRBJ1-6; TRBD1 matches at 7 bases. Sample: CD8+ T cells sorted from blood, taken at week 0. This receptor was obtained from a human donor with alopecia areata. The CDR3 sequence is CASSLEGARSPLHF. The CDR3 DNA reads TGTGCCAGCAGCTTGGAGGGGGCTCGGTCACCCCTCCACTTT.